This T cell receptor beta chain originates from a study of beta chain features in type 1 diabetes (dated by TCRdb to between 2017 and 2018). Regarding the complete study: Patients and healthy donors did not differ in mean age, gender distribution, total cell number or subset yield. A total of 100 million to 140 million sorted cells were examined across all samples, and the number of cells per subset was strongly correlated with RNA yield. The study compared the TCRB repertoires of sorted circulating CD4+ T cell subsets in recently diagnosed type 1 diabetes patients with those in matched healthy donors. Whereas all 30 or so donors provided naive and central memory subsets, regulatory and stem cell-like memory subsets were isolated from just 8 patients and about 8 healthy donors. General conclusions and limits of the study: A moderate but significant shortening of TCRB CDR3 length was observed in type 1 diabetes patients in all four CD4+ subsets. Naive, central memory and regulatory TCRB repertoires appeared to be more alike among patients than among healthy donors. Because cDNA was sequenced instead of genomic DNA, highly expressing activated cells could be over-represented, though the groups showed no difference in activation or CD3 levels. Because small numbers of individuals were included in the HLA sub-analyses, any influence of HLA type on TCRB rearrangement was left unresolved. Shorter templates might be favored by PCR, yet because patient and control samples were amplified and corrected together, any such skew would affect both groups equally. At VDJ recombination sites, patients with type 1 diabetes made fewer insertions and deleted more nucleotides, a pattern implying thymic rearrangement abnormalities.

V lost 2 bases and J lost 1 base, and the count of bases not matched to a germline gene is 9. The germline V gene specifies SGHDT as CDR1 and YYEEEE as CDR2. The CDR3 goes from the cysteine to the phenylalanine over 17 residues. Here the CDR3 DNA is all that survives: 51 bases in frame from base 1. In regard to this clone: Which antigen it targets is not known. Qualities for individual bases were not recorded, and no much larger clone is one base off.

From each donor, a single peripheral blood sample of 90 to 150 mL on average was drawn into heparinised tubes. Naive, central memory, regulatory and stem cell-like memory CD4+ T cells were sorted on a BD FACSAria II using a panel including CD45RO, CCR7, CD25, CD127, CD95 and CD27. All sorted populations exceeded 95% purity. PBMCs were separated immediately by Lymphoprep density gradient centrifugation and were stained directly, without being cultured. Samples were stained and sorted in pairs, with one healthy donor and one patient per experiment, so that batch effects were minimized. The High Capacity cDNA Reverse Transcription Kit was used to reverse transcribe all of the isolated RNA, meaning that expressed TCRB transcripts were what got sequenced. Deep immunoSEQ sequencing was applied to naive, central memory and regulatory T cell samples, giving an average of around 4 million total reads per sample. Sorted cells were lysed in RLT buffer, and RNA was extracted using DNase-treated RNeasy Micro or Mini kits according to cell number. Each cell subset was processed separately to prevent cross-contamination, with patient and healthy donor samples processed together. TCRB sequences were amplified from cDNA with the immunoSEQ multiplex PCR, producing 87-bp fragments spanning the CDR3 region. The amplicons were sequenced using the Illumina HiSeq platform. Per the source publication's procedure: Synthetic template baselines were used to correct PCR bias computationally, reads within Hamming distance 2 were collapsed, and singletons that could not be merged were discarded. Reads were aligned against IMGT so that V, D and J genes, CDR3 length and insertions or deletions at six rearrangement sites could be assigned. Within each subset, clonotype counts were normalized to the number of sorted cells before true diversity and Gini coefficients were calculated with the tcR R package. The overlap coefficient, calculated on TCRB nucleotide sequences, was used to measure repertoire sharing. TCRdb limited this immuneACCESS table to in-frame rearrangements with V and J called. A share of clones is missing; checked studies link under half to unresolved V genes, and the rest is unexplained. Clone size and the V and J calls come from that table; the DNA yielded D and trimming. The sample yields tens of thousands of clones; approximately 60% were counted once. The ten largest account for around 2% of the sample.

This TCR derives from a woman in her 30s in good health. Sequenced material: Tregs from blood. Interpreted using the paper, the cell subset or site label stands for: regulatory CD4+ T cells. The rearrangement combines TRBV5-6 with TRBJ2-1; 7 bases in between match TRBD1. The CDR3 reads CASSLVEGALSYNEQFF. The DNA sequence follows: TGTGCCAGCAGCTTAGTCGAGGGGGCGCTTTCCTACAATGAGCAGTTCTTC.